Shown below are 18 T cell receptor beta chains from a single sample sequenced in a study of beta chain features in type 1 diabetes. Findings of the study overall: Among patients with Type 1 diabetes, TCRB CDR3s were moderately but significantly shorter in every one of the four CD4+ subsets.

The antigens these receptors bind are not known. The investigators reverse transcribed all of the isolated RNA, so they sequenced expressed TCRB transcripts. Only in-frame clones appear in the TCRdb table, and some are missing; sequencing was by immunoSEQ multiplex PCR. In the table there are 150,000 to 200,000 clones, roughly 60% of which are singletons. Material: naive CD4+ T cells from blood. Receptor source: a man under 40 with type 1 diabetes.

V is TRBV29-1 and J is TRBJ2-5; 8 bases are a match to TRBD1. CDR1 is SQVTM and CDR2 is ANQGSEA in the germline V gene. CDR3 length equals 15 residues. V lost 3 bases and J lost 1; bases outside the gene matches: 7. The chain's CDR3 is CSVDLWTGLQETQYF. The CDR3, as DNA: TGCAGCGTTGACCTTTGGACAGGGCTCCAAGAGACCCAGTACTTC.

The chain couples TRBV9 to TRBJ2-5; tentative D call: TRBD1 (6 bases). This CDR3 is 16 amino acids long. The V gene lost 0 bases and the J gene lost 0 bases, with 12 bases spanning the gap. Germline assignment: CDR1 SGDLS and CDR2 YYNGEE. The CDR3 DNA reads as TGTGCCAGCAGCGTAGGGACAGCGTCGTACCAAGAGACCCAGTACTTC. This gives the protein CASSVGTASYQETQYF. Supplemented by reference TRBV9 and TRBJ2-5, the full variable domain reads DSGVTQTPKHLITATGQRVTLRCSPRSGDLSVYWYQQSLDQGLQFLIQYYNGEERAKGNILERFSAQQFPDLHSELNLSSLELGDSALYFCASSVGTASYQETQYFGPGTRLLVL.

DNA of the CDR3: TGCAGCGGTATGAGGCGCCGCAATCAGCCCCAGCATTTT. This gives the protein CSGMRRRNQPQHF. The chain combines TRBV29-1 with TRBJ1-5; D not certain. Germline V lookup: CDR1 SQVTM, CDR2 ANQGSEA. The germline V and J ends were trimmed by 7 bases and 2 bases, with 12 bases remaining between them. This CDR3 is built from 13 residues.

This clone was observed a few times. The V call is TRBV4-3, the J call TRBJ1-6; possibly TRBD1 for D (6 bases). Germline values: CDR1 LGHNA, CDR2 YSLEER. V was shortened by 0 bases and J by 10 bases, with 16 bases between the two germline ends. The CDR3 sequence is 16 residues long. The CDR3 sequence is CASSQDLMTGRSPLHF. CDR3 coding DNA: TGCGCCAGCAGCCAAGATCTAATGACAGGCCGATCACCCCTCCACTTT.

V usage is TRBV29-1 and J usage is TRBJ2-5; D remains unclear. V lost 5 bases to trimming and J lost 1 base, with 5 bases between them. Germline CDR1 is SQVTM and CDR2 is ANQGSEA. The length of the CDR3 is 11 residues. Here the CDR3 reads CSVWAQETQYF. The CDR3 DNA reads as TGCAGCGTTTGGGCCCAAGAGACCCAGTACTTC.

This clone was counted a few times. This sequence joins TRBV7-2 and TRBJ2-5; 10 positions agree with TRBD2. CDR3 length: 15 residues. V lost 5 bases to trimming and J lost 4 bases; unmatched junction nucleotides: 7. The germline gives CDR1 SGHTA, CDR2 FQGNSA. DNA for the CDR3: TGTGCCAGCAGCGCTCCGGGACTAGCGAGAGAGACCCAGTACTTC. It codes for CASSAPGLARETQYF.

This chain uses TRBV10-3 with TRBJ2-5, with D tentatively TRBD1 (6 bases). Germline CDR1 and CDR2: ENHRY and SYGVKD. The V and J ends lost 6 bases and 2 bases respectively, with 10 bases between them. This CDR3 comprises 13 residues. CDR3 bases: TGTGCCATCAGCTTTGGACAGCAAGAGACCCAGTACTTC. Amino acids: CAISFGQQETQYF.

V usage is TRBV7-2 and J usage is TRBJ2-1; TRBD2 matches at 11 bases. From germline, CDR1 is SGHTA and CDR2 FQGNSA. V lost 3 bases and J lost 5; bases outside the gene matches: 3. This CDR3 has 15 amino acids. The CDR3, as DNA: TGTGCCAGCAGCTTCACTAGCGGGGGAGACAATGAGCAGTTCTTC. Its translation: CASSFTSGGDNEQFF. Together with reference TRBV7-2 and TRBJ2-1, the CDR3 gives the full variable domain: GAGVSQSPSNKVTEKGKDVELRCDPISGHTALYWYRQSLGQGLEFLIYFQGNSAPDKSGLPSDRFSAERTGGSVSTLTIQRTQQEDSAVYLCASSFTSGGDNEQFFGPGTRLTVL.

J is TRBJ2-1 and V is TRBV6-1, with 14 bases fitting TRBD2. V lost 3 bases to trimming and J lost 3 bases; unmatched junction nucleotides: 4. The CDR3 is made up of 17 amino acids. From germline, CDR1 is MNHNS and CDR2 SASEGT. CDR3 sequence reads: CASSDAGLAGVYNEQFF. The CDR3 nucleotides are TGTGCCAGCAGTGACGCGGGACTAGCGGGGGTCTACAATGAGCAGTTCTTC.

J is TRBJ2-1 and V is TRBV18; 9 bases are a match to TRBD2. Germline-derived CDR1 and CDR2 are KGHSH and LQKENI. This CDR3 is 15 amino acids long. V shed 4 bases, J shed 2 bases, and the junction held 3 bases outside the gene matches. Written as DNA, the CDR3 is TGTGCCAGCTCACTAAGCGGGGGGACCTACAATGAGCAGTTCTTC. This gives the protein CASSLSGGTYNEQFF. The complete variable domain, with remaining parts taken from reference TRBV18 and TRBJ2-1, reads NAGVMQNPRHLVRRRGQEARLRCSPMKGHSHVYWYRQLPEEGLKFMVYLQKENIIDESGMPKERFSAEFPKEGPSILRIQQVVRGDSAAYFCASSLSGGTYNEQFFGPGTRLTVL.

The chain employs TRBV30 and TRBJ2-3; D is perhaps TRBD1 (8 bases). Trimming pared 2 bases from V and 2 bases from J, leaving 17 bases between. The germline V gene encodes CDR1 GTSNPN and CDR2 SVGIG (reference sequence). The CDR3 length is 16 residues. The CDR3 sequence: CAWSHDRGGSTDTQYF. DNA for the CDR3: TGTGCCTGGAGTCACGACAGGGGAGGGTCCACAGATACGCAGTATTTT. Based on the CDR3 plus reference TRBV30 and TRBJ2-3, the full variable domain is SQTIHQWPATLVQPVGSPLSLECTVEGTSNPNLYWYRQAAGRGLQLLFYSVGIGQISSEVPQNLSASRPQDRQFILSSKKLLLSDSGFYLCAWSHDRGGSTDTQYFGPGTRLTVL.

V is TRBV7-2 and J is TRBJ2-5; D may be TRBD2 (5 bases). There are 12 residues in the CDR3. Germline V gene lookup returns CDR1 SGHTA and CDR2 FQGNSA. V lost 2 bases and J lost 7, with 8 bases in between. The CDR3 protein is CASSLPEATQYF. CDR3 bases: TGTGCCAGCAGCTTACCGGAGGCGACCCAGTACTTC.

The chain is built from TRBV6-1 and TRBJ2-3, with TRBD2 as a possible D gene (6 bases). The CDR3 totals 14 residues. Deletions cut 8 bases from V and 1 base from J, with 13 bases between. Germline values: CDR1 MNHNS, CDR2 SASEGT. The CDR3 nucleotides read TGTGCCAGCTGGAGGGGCTCTGGCACAGATACGCAGTATTTT. It codes for CASWRGSGTDTQYF.

This clone appeared a single time. The J gene is TRBJ1-1, the V gene TRBV5-6; no reliable D call. The CDR3 spans 13 residues. CDR1 and CDR2 from the germline V gene are SGHDT and YYEEEE. The V end was cut by 1 base, the J end by 5 bases, with 9 bases between. The CDR3 DNA sequence: TGTGCCAGCAGCTTGCGGGGAGGAACTGAAGCTTTCTTT. Its translation is CASSLRGGTEAFF.

In its sample, this clone was seen a few times. The chain combines TRBV29-1 with TRBJ2-5, with D unresolved. Trimming pared 3 bases from V and 1 base from J, leaving 6 bases between. CDR1 is SQVTM and CDR2 is ANQGSEA in the germline V gene. The CDR3 is made up of 12 amino acids. CDR3 bases: TGCAGCGTTGACCTCCTCCAAGAGACCCAGTACTTC. It is translated as CSVDLLQETQYF.

This chain joins TRBV29-1 and TRBJ2-3, with 7 bases lining up with TRBD2. The length of the CDR3 is 16 residues. The germline V gene has CDR1 SQVTM and CDR2 ANQGSEA. After removal of 1 base from V and 2 bases from J, the junction contained 9 bases not matched to a gene. CDR3 sequence: CSVEGALAVLTDTQYF. The CDR3 bases are TGCAGCGTTGAAGGGGCGCTAGCGGTGCTCACAGATACGCAGTATTTT.

The chain links TRBV19 to TRBJ2-5; 9 bases are a match to TRBD1. V lost 6 bases, J lost 2 bases, and 7 bases stayed unmatched. This CDR3 region has 15 residues. Germline V gene lookup returns CDR1 LNHDA and CDR2 SQIVND (reference sequence). The CDR3 DNA is TGTGCCAGTAGCCCAGGGACAGGGTATCAAGAGACCCAGTACTTC. Protein sequence: CASSPGTGYQETQYF.

This chain uses TRBV9 with TRBJ1-6, with D tentatively TRBD1 (5 bases). V was shortened by 0 bases and J by 7 bases, with 11 bases between the two germline ends. CDR1 is SGDLS, CDR2 YYNGEE, per germline. This CDR3 region has 15 residues. CDR3: CASSVEVGDNSPLHF. Written as DNA, the CDR3 is TGTGCCAGCAGCGTAGAGGTAGGGGACAATTCACCCCTCCACTTT. Full variable domain (remainder filled in from reference TRBV9 and TRBJ1-6): DSGVTQTPKHLITATGQRVTLRCSPRSGDLSVYWYQQSLDQGLQFLIQYYNGEERAKGNILERFSAQQFPDLHSELNLSSLELGDSALYFCASSVEVGDNSPLHFGNGTRLTVT.